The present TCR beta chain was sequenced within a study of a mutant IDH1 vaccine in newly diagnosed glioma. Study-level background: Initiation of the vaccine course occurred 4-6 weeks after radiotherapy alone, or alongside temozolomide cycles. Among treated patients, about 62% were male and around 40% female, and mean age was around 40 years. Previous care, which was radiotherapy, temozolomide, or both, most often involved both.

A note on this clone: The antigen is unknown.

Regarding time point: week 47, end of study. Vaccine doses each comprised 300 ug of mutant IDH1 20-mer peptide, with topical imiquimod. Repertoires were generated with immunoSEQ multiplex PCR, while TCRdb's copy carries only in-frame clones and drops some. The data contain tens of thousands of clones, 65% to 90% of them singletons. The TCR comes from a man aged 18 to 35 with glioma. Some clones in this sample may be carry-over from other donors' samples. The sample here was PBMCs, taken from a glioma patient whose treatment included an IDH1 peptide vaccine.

The CDR3 nucleotides are TGCGCCAGCAGCTTGAGTCAGGTGGAGGGAATGAACACTGAAGCTTTCTTT. The encoded protein is CASSLSQVEGMNTEAFF. V usage is TRBV5-1 and J usage is TRBJ1-1; D gene unclear. The length of the CDR3 is 17 residues. Deletions cut 1 base from V and 0 bases from J, with 16 bases between. Germline CDR1 reads SGHRS; CDR2 reads YFSETQ.